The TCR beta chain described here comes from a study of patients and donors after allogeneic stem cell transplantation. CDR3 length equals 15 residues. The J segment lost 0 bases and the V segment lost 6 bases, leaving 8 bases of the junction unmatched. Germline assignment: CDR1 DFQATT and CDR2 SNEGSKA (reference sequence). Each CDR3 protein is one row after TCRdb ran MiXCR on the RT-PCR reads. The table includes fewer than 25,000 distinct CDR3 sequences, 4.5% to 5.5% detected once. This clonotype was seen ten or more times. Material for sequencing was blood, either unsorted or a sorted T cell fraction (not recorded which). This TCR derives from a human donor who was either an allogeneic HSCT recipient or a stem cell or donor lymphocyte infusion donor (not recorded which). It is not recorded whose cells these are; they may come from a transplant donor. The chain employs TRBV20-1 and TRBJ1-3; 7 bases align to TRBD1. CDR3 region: CSAKQGTNSGNTIYF. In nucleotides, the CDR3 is TGCAGTGCCAAACAGGGGACCAACTCTGGAAACACCATATATTTT.